This TCR beta chain was recovered during a study of blood T cell repertoires in COVID-19. Background on the study: Acute and convalescent COVID-19 samples came from the United States, Italy and Spain. From T cells, B-cell-depleted T cells, or PBMCs came the material, which was cDNA or gDNA.

There are 16 residues in the CDR3. J gave up 4 bases and V 3 bases, and 7 bases lay outside the gene matches. Germline CDR1 SGHTA, CDR2 FQGTGA. Authors' methods: Reference gene primer amplification in the assay estimated nucleated cell counts. The data were produced by immunoSEQ multiplex PCR, yet TCRdb's version contains in-frame clones alone and is incomplete. V and J calls plus clone size are reproduced from that table; the DNA served to infer D and trimming. The table includes fewer than 35,000 clones, approximately 85% detected once. The receptor was derived from a man of 80 years or more with active COVID-19. The V gene is TRBV7-3, the J gene TRBJ2-1; 9 nucleotides match TRBD2. The sequenced material came from peripheral blood. The CDR3 sequence is CASSFGIAGVYNEQFF. CDR3 bases: TGTGCCAGCAGCTTTGGTATAGCGGGGGTATACAATGAGCAGTTCTTC. The whole variable domain, remainder taken from reference TRBV7-3 and TRBJ2-1, is GAGVSQTPSNKVTEKGKYVELRCDPISGHTALYWYRQSLGQGPEFLIYFQGTGAADDSGLPNDRFFAVRPEGSVSTLKIQRTERGDSAVYLCASSFGIAGVYNEQFFGPGTRLTVL.